This T cell receptor (beta chain) was obtained from a study of T cell responses to AZD1222 COVID-19 vaccine. The CDR3 spans 14 residues. Germline loops: CDR1 LNHDA, CDR2 SQIVND (reference sequence). Trimming stripped 7 bases from V and 0 bases from J, with 12 bases between. Notes on this clone: Its antigen is not identified.

General observations from the study: Variant regions that are unmutated are reportedly the target of nearly half of spike-specific TCRs.

The repertoire was sequenced with immunoSEQ multiplex PCR; TCRdb's copy has only in-frame clones and lacks some. The sample carries over 140,000 clones, roughly 92% recorded once. This clonotype originated in an adult who received the AZD1222 COVID-19 vaccine. Sample: peripheral blood, taken 28 days after the second AZD1222 dose. The chain has TRBV19 and TRBJ1-1; D gene unclear. Written as DNA, the CDR3 is TGTGCCAGTACGTTCTCATTTATGAACACTGAAGCTTTCTTT. Its translation: CASTFSFMNTEAFF.